A selection of T cell receptor beta chains follows, all from one sample in a study of blood T cell repertoires in COVID-19. Data came from immunoSEQ multiplex PCR; TCRdb stores just in-frame clones and leaves some out. This sample has just over 300,000 clones, with approximately 86% found just once. The sequenced sample was PBMCs or T cells enriched from blood (not recorded which). All receptors derive from a young woman who had recovered from COVID-19. Each CDR3 is given with its conserved first and last residue. The order of the fields is D gene, clone size, J gene, V gene, CDR3 protein, CDR3 DNA. The D gene is left open where the match is weak. The listing skips clone size in some rows; elsewhere it reads once, few, many or a size class.

d_gene: NA
abundance: NA
j_gene: TRBJ1-6
v_gene: TRBV5-4
CDR3aa: CASSSGGDKDSPLHF
CDR3nt: TGTGCCAGCAGCTCCGGGGGGGATAAGGATTCACCCCTCCACTTT

d_gene: TRBD1
abundance: NA
j_gene: TRBJ1-1
v_gene: TRBV7-9
CDR3aa: CASSLGQGNTEAFF
CDR3nt: TGTGCCAGCAGCTTAGGACAGGGGAACACTGAAGCTTTCTTT

d_gene: NA
abundance: NA
j_gene: TRBJ1-1
v_gene: TRBV7-2
CDR3aa: CASSLGREGEAFF
CDR3nt: TGTGCCAGCAGCTTAGGCAGGGAGGGCGAAGCTTTCTTT

d_gene: NA
abundance: once
j_gene: TRBJ1-2
v_gene: TRBV29-1
CDR3aa: CSVAGVPNYGYTF
CDR3nt: TGCAGCGTTGCGGGGGTTCCTAACTATGGCTACACCTTC

d_gene: NA
abundance: NA
j_gene: TRBJ2-3
v_gene: TRBV6-5
CDR3aa: CASSYRDSSTDTQYF
CDR3nt: TGTGCCAGCAGTTACAGAGACAGTAGCACAGATACGCAGTATTTT

d_gene: NA
abundance: NA
j_gene: TRBJ1-5
v_gene: TRBV28
CDR3aa: CASSSAGGWNQPQHF
CDR3nt: TGTGCCAGCAGTTCCGCGGGAGGGTGGAATCAGCCCCAGCATTTT

d_gene: NA
abundance: NA
j_gene: TRBJ2-3
v_gene: TRBV7-9
CDR3aa: CASSLGLSVGHADTQYF
CDR3nt: TGTGCCAGCAGCTTAGGTCTGTCTGTGGGGCACGCAGATACGCAGTATTTT

d_gene: NA
abundance: NA
j_gene: TRBJ2-1
v_gene: TRBV20-1
CDR3aa: CSASGPNEQFF
CDR3nt: TGCAGTGCTAGTGGGCCCAATGAGCAGTTCTTC

d_gene: TRBD1
abundance: NA
j_gene: TRBJ2-7
v_gene: TRBV7-9
CDR3aa: CASSFGQGAWEQYF
CDR3nt: TGTGCCAGCAGCTTTGGACAGGGGGCGTGGGAGCAGTACTTC

d_gene: NA
abundance: NA
j_gene: TRBJ2-1
v_gene: TRBV19
CDR3aa: CASSIGILENNEQFF
CDR3nt: TGTGCCAGTAGTATCGGCATCCTAGAGAACAATGAGCAGTTCTTC

d_gene: NA
abundance: NA
j_gene: TRBJ1-6
v_gene: TRBV19
CDR3aa: CASSNGVRSNSPLHF
CDR3nt: TGTGCCAGTAGTAACGGGGTTCGTTCGAATTCACCCCTCCACTTT

d_gene: NA
abundance: NA
j_gene: TRBJ1-4
v_gene: TRBV30
CDR3aa: CAWSVRSYRTGEKLFF
CDR3nt: TGTGCCTGGAGTGTCAGATCTTATAGGACGGGGGAAAAACTGTTTTTT

d_gene: TRBD2
abundance: NA
j_gene: TRBJ2-3
v_gene: TRBV2
CDR3aa: CASSPYSGGIADTQYF
CDR3nt: TGTGCCAGCAGTCCGTACAGCGGGGGGATTGCAGATACGCAGTATTTT

d_gene: NA
abundance: NA
j_gene: TRBJ2-4
v_gene: TRBV28
CDR3aa: CASSPPHVGTWNIQYF
CDR3nt: TGTGCCAGCAGTCCCCCCCATGTGGGCACGTGGAACATTCAGTACTTC

d_gene: TRBD2
abundance: NA
j_gene: TRBJ2-3
v_gene: TRBV10-3
CDR3aa: CAIRKRTSGPGDTQYF
CDR3nt: TGTGCCATCAGAAAAAGGACTAGCGGTCCCGGAGATACGCAGTATTTT

d_gene: NA
abundance: NA
j_gene: TRBJ1-4
v_gene: TRBV10-2
CDR3aa: CASSDFTTNEKLFF
CDR3nt: TGCGCCAGCAGTGATTTTACAACTAATGAAAAACTGTTTTTT

d_gene: NA
abundance: NA
j_gene: TRBJ1-5
v_gene: TRBV28
CDR3aa: CASSQGRGVSSNQPQHF
CDR3nt: TGTGCCAGCAGTCAAGGGAGGGGGGTTTCCAGCAATCAGCCCCAGCATTTT

d_gene: TRBD2
abundance: many
j_gene: TRBJ2-3
v_gene: TRBV7-2
CDR3aa: CASSSGLVPDTQYF
CDR3nt: TGTGCCAGCAGCTCTGGACTAGTCCCAGATACGCAGTATTTT

d_gene: NA
abundance: few
j_gene: TRBJ1-2
v_gene: TRBV7-2
CDR3aa: CASSLASREDGYTF
CDR3nt: TGTGCCAGCAGCTTAGCGAGCAGGGAAGATGGCTACACCTTC

d_gene: TRBD1
abundance: once
j_gene: TRBJ2-7
v_gene: TRBV5-4
CDR3aa: CASRSSPGDRGTYEQYF
CDR3nt: TGTGCCAGCAGATCCTCCCCCGGGGACAGGGGGACCTACGAGCAGTACTTC

d_gene: NA
abundance: NA
j_gene: TRBJ2-1
v_gene: TRBV28
CDR3aa: CASGLVGSSYNEQFF
CDR3nt: TGTGCCAGCGGGCTGGTGGGGAGCTCCTACAATGAGCAGTTCTTC

d_gene: TRBD2
abundance: few
j_gene: TRBJ2-1
v_gene: TRBV7-3
CDR3aa: CASSLTEGLGQQQFF
CDR3nt: TGTGCCAGCAGCTTAACGGAGGGACTAGGGCAGCAGCAGTTCTTC

d_gene: TRBD2
abundance: NA
j_gene: TRBJ2-1
v_gene: TRBV5-6
CDR3aa: CASSLLAGATYNEQFF
CDR3nt: TGTGCCAGCAGCTTATTAGCGGGAGCCACCTACAATGAGCAGTTCTTC

d_gene: TRBD1
abundance: few
j_gene: TRBJ1-4
v_gene: TRBV9
CDR3aa: CASSFGQGSDEKLFF
CDR3nt: TGTGCCAGCAGCTTCGGACAGGGGTCGGATGAAAAACTGTTTTTT

d_gene: TRBD1
abundance: few
j_gene: TRBJ1-2
v_gene: TRBV5-8
CDR3aa: CASSLLLDRGGYTF
CDR3nt: TGTGCCAGCAGCTTACTCTTAGACAGGGGTGGCTACACCTTC

d_gene: TRBD1
abundance: NA
j_gene: TRBJ1-6
v_gene: TRBV6-6
CDR3aa: CASTPGQVNNSPLHF
CDR3nt: TGTGCCAGCACCCCCGGACAGGTCAATAATTCACCCCTCCACTTT

d_gene: TRBD2
abundance: NA
j_gene: TRBJ2-3
v_gene: TRBV7-7
CDR3aa: CASSLVPAGRNLNTDTQYF
CDR3nt: TGTGCCAGCAGCTTAGTCCCAGCGGGGCGGAACCTCAACACAGATACGCAGTATTTT

d_gene: TRBD2
abundance: NA
j_gene: TRBJ2-7
v_gene: TRBV10-3
CDR3aa: CAISDRGGRYEQYF
CDR3nt: TGTGCCATCAGTGACCGGGGGGGCCGGTACGAGCAGTACTTC

d_gene: NA
abundance: NA
j_gene: TRBJ1-5
v_gene: TRBV15
CDR3aa: CATSVGGSGQPQHF
CDR3nt: TGTGCCACCAGCGTGGGGGGGTCCGGGCAGCCCCAGCATTTT

d_gene: TRBD1
abundance: NA
j_gene: TRBJ2-1
v_gene: TRBV28
CDR3aa: CASSSPGQSFNEQFF
CDR3nt: TGTGCCAGCAGTTCCCCGGGACAGAGTTTCAATGAGCAGTTCTTC

d_gene: TRBD1
abundance: NA
j_gene: TRBJ2-2
v_gene: TRBV28
CDR3aa: CASRTDRGLIGELFF
CDR3nt: TGTGCCAGCAGGACAGACAGGGGGCTGATCGGGGAGCTGTTTTTT

d_gene: TRBD1
abundance: NA
j_gene: TRBJ1-1
v_gene: TRBV6-2/TRBV6-3
CDR3aa: CASSYGTANMNTEAFF
CDR3nt: TGTGCCAGCAGTTACGGGACAGCCAATATGAACACTGAAGCTTTCTTT

d_gene: TRBD1
abundance: few
j_gene: TRBJ2-2
v_gene: TRBV30
CDR3aa: CAWGDQGAGELFF
CDR3nt: TGTGCCTGGGGGGACCAGGGGGCCGGGGAGCTGTTTTTT

d_gene: NA
abundance: NA
j_gene: TRBJ1-2
v_gene: TRBV11-2
CDR3aa: CASSLGGTDGYTF
CDR3nt: TGTGCCAGCAGCTTAGGAGGTACGGATGGCTACACCTTC

d_gene: TRBD1
abundance: once
j_gene: TRBJ1-2
v_gene: TRBV19
CDR3aa: CASSPDRGYGYTF
CDR3nt: TGTGCCAGTAGTCCTGACAGGGGCTATGGCTACACCTTC

d_gene: TRBD1
abundance: NA
j_gene: TRBJ2-2
v_gene: TRBV5-6
CDR3aa: CASSLADRGNTGELFF
CDR3nt: TGTGCCAGCAGCTTGGCCGACAGGGGAAACACCGGGGAGCTGTTTTTT

d_gene: TRBD1
abundance: NA
j_gene: TRBJ2-7
v_gene: TRBV6-5
CDR3aa: CASSYQTGGGHEQYF
CDR3nt: TGTGCCAGCAGTTACCAGACAGGGGGAGGGCACGAGCAGTACTTC

d_gene: NA
abundance: NA
j_gene: TRBJ2-1
v_gene: TRBV4-1
CDR3aa: CASSQTTGVSYNEQFF
CDR3nt: TGCGCCAGCAGCCAAACGACGGGAGTCTCCTACAATGAGCAGTTCTTC

d_gene: NA
abundance: NA
j_gene: TRBJ2-3
v_gene: TRBV2
CDR3aa: CASRGYRVLTDTQYF
CDR3nt: TGTGCCAGCAGGGGGTACAGGGTCCTCACAGATACGCAGTATTTT

d_gene: NA
abundance: NA
j_gene: TRBJ2-2
v_gene: TRBV18
CDR3aa: CASSPGTPTGGGELFF
CDR3nt: TGTGCCAGCTCACCAGGGACCCCCACCGGGGGCGGGGAGCTGTTTTTT

d_gene: NA
abundance: NA
j_gene: TRBJ2-5
v_gene: TRBV18
CDR3aa: CASSPPGLTQETQYF
CDR3nt: TGTGCCAGCTCACCACCGGGGCTCACGCAAGAGACCCAGTACTTC

d_gene: NA
abundance: NA
j_gene: TRBJ2-3
v_gene: TRBV6-1
CDR3aa: CASSEGRHIAQYF
CDR3nt: TGTGCCAGCAGTGAGGGCAGACACATTGCGCAGTATTTT

d_gene: NA
abundance: NA
j_gene: TRBJ2-1
v_gene: TRBV29-1
CDR3aa: CSGGTGYQFGEQFF
CDR3nt: TGCAGCGGGGGGACGGGGTACCAGTTTGGTGAGCAGTTCTTC

d_gene: NA
abundance: NA
j_gene: TRBJ2-5
v_gene: TRBV5-4
CDR3aa: CASSSQGGETQYF
CDR3nt: TGTGCCAGCAGCTCACAGGGGGGGGAGACCCAGTACTTC

d_gene: TRBD1
abundance: NA
j_gene: TRBJ1-4
v_gene: TRBV9
CDR3aa: CASSTRTGLGEKLFF
CDR3nt: TGTGCCAGCAGCACCAGGACAGGGTTGGGGGAAAAACTGTTTTTT

d_gene: NA
abundance: NA
j_gene: TRBJ1-1
v_gene: TRBV5-1
CDR3aa: CASSGGRGLRSEAFF
CDR3nt: TGCGCCAGCAGCGGGGGCCGGGGCCTAAGGAGTGAAGCTTTCTTT

d_gene: NA
abundance: NA
j_gene: TRBJ2-3
v_gene: TRBV5-8
CDR3aa: CASSLEDYPTDTQYF
CDR3nt: TGTGCCAGCAGCTTGGAGGACTACCCCACAGATACGCAGTATTTT

d_gene: NA
abundance: NA
j_gene: TRBJ2-4
v_gene: TRBV4-3
CDR3aa: CASSLTQGPNIQYF
CDR3nt: TGCGCCAGCAGCCTAACACAGGGACCGAACATTCAGTACTTC

d_gene: NA
abundance: NA
j_gene: TRBJ1-4
v_gene: TRBV5-1
CDR3aa: CASRRDSNEKLFF
CDR3nt: TGCGCCAGCAGACGGGATTCTAATGAAAAACTGTTTTTT

d_gene: TRBD1
abundance: NA
j_gene: TRBJ1-2
v_gene: TRBV27
CDR3aa: CASRGTGAYGYTF
CDR3nt: TGTGCCAGCAGGGGGACAGGGGCCTATGGCTACACCTTC

d_gene: TRBD1
abundance: once
j_gene: TRBJ1-4
v_gene: TRBV4-2
CDR3aa: CASSPTGRLEKLFF
CDR3nt: TGTGCCAGCAGCCCGACAGGGAGGTTAGAAAAACTGTTTTTT

d_gene: TRBD1
abundance: NA
j_gene: TRBJ1-3
v_gene: TRBV7-6
CDR3aa: CASSRQRQGGNTIYF
CDR3nt: TGTGCCAGCAGCCGCCAGAGACAGGGGGGAAACACCATATATTTT

d_gene: NA
abundance: NA
j_gene: TRBJ1-5
v_gene: TRBV11-2
CDR3aa: CASSSTAYSNQPQHF
CDR3nt: TGTGCCAGCAGCTCCACAGCATATAGCAATCAGCCCCAGCATTTT

d_gene: NA
abundance: NA
j_gene: TRBJ1-6
v_gene: TRBV19
CDR3aa: CASGHNSPLHF
CDR3nt: TGTGCCAGTGGACACAATTCACCCCTCCACTTT

d_gene: NA
abundance: NA
j_gene: TRBJ2-7
v_gene: TRBV28
CDR3aa: CASSLGGPPYEQYF
CDR3nt: TGTGCCAGCAGTCTCGGGGGGCCCCCCTACGAGCAGTACTTC